These 20 T cell receptor beta chains share one sample of origin, sequenced in a study of a mutant IDH1 vaccine in newly diagnosed glioma. Time point given: week 11, during vaccination. In every dose of vaccine, 300 ug of mutant IDH1 20-mer peptide was given alongside topical imiquimod. Libraries were prepared by immunoSEQ multiplex PCR; TCRdb keeps only in-frame clonotypes and omits some of them. The sample gives fewer than 35,000 clones, 90% of which show up once; 20% to 25% is in the top ten. No antigen is known for these receptors. The sample consisted of PBMCs, taken from a glioma patient whose treatment included an IDH1 peptide vaccine. All receptors come from a man between 18 and 35 years old with glioma.

This chain links TRBV5-1 with TRBJ2-1, with TRBD1 matching 8 bases. V was pared by 4 bases and J by 6 bases, with 6 bases of the junction left unmatched. Germline CDR1 is SGHRS and CDR2 is YFSETQ. The CDR3 covers 14 residues. The CDR3 sequence is CASSPGQGLNEQFF. In DNA, the CDR3 is TGCGCCAGCAGCCCCGGACAGGGCCTCAATGAGCAGTTCTTC.

J is TRBJ1-2 and V is TRBV6-6; D ambiguous. This CDR3 comprises 14 residues. Germline loops: CDR1 MNHNY, CDR2 SVGAGI (reference sequence). The V gene lost 5 bases and the J gene lost 4 bases, with 14 bases spanning the gap. The CDR3 protein is CASSDRGRVYGYTF. The CDR3 DNA follows: TGTGCCAGCAGTGATCGGGGTAGAGTCTATGGCTACACCTTC.

The rearrangement uses TRBV6-5 and TRBJ1-4; D gene ambiguous. Germline V gives CDR1 MNHEY, CDR2 SVGAGI. The CDR3 spans 13 residues. Trimming took off 5 bases at V and 8 bases at J, with 12 bases between the two ends. CDR3 nucleotides: TGTGCCAGCAGTCTGCAGGAACGAGAAAAACTGTTTTTT. Residues: CASSLQEREKLFF.

This chain links TRBV19 with TRBJ1-2, with D possibly being TRBD1 (5 bases). Germline loops: CDR1 LNHDA, CDR2 SQIVND (reference sequence). The V and J ends lost 2 bases and 6 bases respectively, with 16 bases between them. The CDR3 runs to 15 residues. CDR3 sequence: CASSINGGRGHGYTF. CDR3 nucleotide sequence: TGTGCCAGTAGTATAAATGGCGGGAGGGGACATGGCTACACCTTC.

The rearrangement links TRBV5-5 to TRBJ2-7, with 8 bases fitting TRBD2. The germline CDR1 and CDR2 sequences are SGHKS and YYEKEE (reference sequence). The CDR3 runs to 14 residues. The V segment lost 2 bases and the J segment 1 base; nucleotides outside the gene matches: 2. CDR3 coding DNA: TGTGCCAGCAGCTTAGCGGGAGAATCCTACGAGCAGTACTTC. Translation: CASSLAGESYEQYF.

The V and J genes are TRBV29-1 and TRBJ2-6; no firm D call. The germline V and J ends were trimmed by 6 bases and 1 base, with 10 bases remaining between them. CDR3 length: 14 amino acids. Germline values: CDR1 SQVTM, CDR2 ANQGSEA. The CDR3 loop is CSVGIGSGANVLTF. Written as DNA, the CDR3 is TGCAGCGTGGGAATAGGGTCTGGGGCCAACGTCCTGACTTTC.

V is TRBV7-9 and J is TRBJ2-2; tentatively, D is TRBD1 or TRBD2 (6 bases each). There are 16 residues in the CDR3. With 4 bases removed from V and 3 bases from J, the gap between germline ends came to 15 bases. Germline-derived CDR1 and CDR2 are SEHNR and FQNEAQ (reference sequence). CDR3 sequence: CASSWRGEADTGELFF. The CDR3 DNA reads as TGTGCCAGCAGCTGGAGGGGGGAAGCGGACACCGGGGAGCTGTTTTTT.

The chain joins TRBV2 to TRBJ2-7; D is perhaps TRBD1 (6 bases). V was trimmed by 10 bases and J by 0 bases, leaving 10 bases between them. This CDR3 contains 12 residues. Germline CDR1 and CDR2: SNHLY and FYNNEI. This CDR3 is CATRQDSYEQYF. The CDR3 bases are TGTGCCACCCGACAGGACTCCTACGAGCAGTACTTC.

This chain uses TRBV6-1 with TRBJ2-6, with 7 bases that match TRBD2. V shed 6 bases and J 3 bases; nucleotides not matched to a gene: 8. This CDR3 region has 16 residues. Germline V gives CDR1 MNHNS, CDR2 SASEGT. CDR3: CASSEIRGDGANVLTF. CDR3 DNA sequence: TGTGCCAGCAGCGAAATCCGGGGGGATGGGGCCAACGTCCTGACTTTC.

Written as DNA, the CDR3 is TGTGCCAGTAGTACATCTAGCGGGAGGAGAGATACGCAGTATTTT. It translates to CASSTSSGRRDTQYF. This sequence joins TRBV19 and TRBJ2-3; TRBD2 aligns across 11 bases. The CDR3 totals 15 residues. V shed 4 bases, J shed 5 bases, and the junction held 5 bases outside the gene matches. Germline lookup yields CDR1 LNHDA and CDR2 SQIVND (reference sequence). The entire variable domain, with the rest obtained from reference TRBV19 and TRBJ2-3, is as follows: DGGITQSPKYLFRKEGQNVTLSCEQNLNHDAMYWYRQDPGQGLRLIYYSQIVNDFQKGDIAEGYSVSREKKESFPLTVTSAQKNPTAFYLCASSTSSGRRDTQYFGPGTRLTVL.

The rearrangement links TRBV7-2 to TRBJ2-7; no firm D call. The CDR3 spans 13 residues. Germline V CDR1 and CDR2: SGHTA, FQGNSA. The V gene lost 1 base and the J gene lost 6 bases, with 10 bases spanning the gap. The CDR3 here is CASSLEGWGEQYF. CDR3 bases: TGTGCCAGCAGCTTAGAGGGATGGGGCGAGCAGTACTTC.

In its sample, this clone was seen once. This rearrangement joins TRBV6-1 to TRBJ2-5; the D call may be TRBD1 or TRBD2 (5 bases each). Trimming shortened V by 4 bases and J by 4 bases, and 10 bases separated the two germline ends. This CDR3 contains 13 residues. Germline V lookup: CDR1 MNHNS, CDR2 SASEGT. CDR3 amino acids: CASSAPGTETQYF. CDR3 nucleotide sequence: TGTGCCAGCAGTGCGCCCGGGACAGAGACCCAGTACTTC.

The chain employs TRBV19 and TRBJ1-5; no clear D. This CDR3 region has 15 residues. CDR1 is LNHDA and CDR2 is SQIVND in the germline V gene (reference sequence). Trimming removed 5 bases at V and 2 bases at J, with 13 bases between. The CDR3 DNA reads TGTGCCAGTAGTTTCCCCCCGCGGGGCAATCAGCCCCAGCATTTT. It translates to CASSFPPRGNQPQHF.

In regard to this clone: This CDR3 is also generated by other DNA sequences in the sample. V and J are TRBV30 and TRBJ1-5; no clear D. Germline CDR1 and CDR2: GTSNPN and SVGIG (reference sequence). CDR3 length equals 12 residues. V lost 1 base to trimming and J lost 7 bases, with 8 bases between them. CDR3 protein: CAWSGGSQPQHF. In DNA form, the CDR3 reads TGTGCCTGGAGTGGTGGGAGCCAGCCCCAGCATTTT. The variable domain in full, with the rest retrieved from reference TRBV30 and TRBJ1-5, is SQTIHQWPATLVQPVGSPLSLECTVEGTSNPNLYWYRQAAGRGLQLLFYSVGIGQISSEVPQNLSASRPQDRQFILSSKKLLLSDSGFYLCAWSGGSQPQHFGDGTRLSIL.

The rearrangement links TRBV21-1 to TRBJ2-3; the table assigns TRBD2, which was not confirmed against the DNA. TRBV21-1 is termed a pseudogene. This CDR3 is 15 amino acids long. The CDR3 protein is CASSTGDGCTDTQYF. DNA of the CDR3: TGTGCCAGCAGCACGGGGGACGGTTGCACAGATACGCAGTATTTT.

This clone was counted a single time. This chain joins TRBV6-5 and TRBJ2-1; 16 positions agree with TRBD2. The junction had 5 bases not matched to a gene; V was cut back by 3 bases and J by 9 bases. Germline assignment: CDR1 MNHEY and CDR2 SVGAGI. This CDR3 spans 16 amino acids. In DNA, the CDR3 is TGTGCCAGCAGTTATTCGGGACTAGCGGGAGGGGGTGAGCAGTTCTTC. Protein sequence: CASSYSGLAGGGEQFF.

The gene calls are TRBV9 and TRBJ2-7; 7 nucleotides agree with TRBD2. Germline values: CDR1 SGDLS, CDR2 YYNGEE. V dropped 4 bases and J dropped 0; count of bases not matched to a gene: 4. The CDR3 spans 14 residues. The DNA for the CDR3 is TGTGCCAGCAGCCCCCGGGACTACTCCTACGAGCAGTACTTC. Its protein is CASSPRDYSYEQYF.

This CDR3 is CASSLQGQGGEKLFF. CDR3 DNA: TGCGCCAGCAGCTTGCAGGGACAGGGTGGAGAAAAACTGTTTTTT. The rearrangement joins TRBV5-1 to TRBJ1-4; 9 nucleotides align to TRBD1. Germline CDR1 and CDR2: SGHRS and YFSETQ. V gave up 1 base and J gave up 8 bases; unmatched junction bases: 6. CDR3 size: 15 residues.

This clone was detected only once. The chain carries TRBV6-5 and TRBJ2-1; perhaps TRBD1 as D (6 bases). Germline V gene lookup returns CDR1 MNHEY and CDR2 SVGAGI. Between the trimmed V and J ends, which lost 5 bases and 6 bases, there was a span of 17 bases. CDR3 size: 15 residues. The chain's CDR3 is CASSKGGVGSNEQFF. The CDR3 coding sequence is TGTGCCAGCAGTAAAGGGGGAGTAGGAAGCAATGAGCAGTTCTTC.

V gene TRBV6-1 combines with J gene TRBJ1-2; the D gene is possibly TRBD1 (5 bases). CDR1 and CDR2 from the germline V gene are MNHNS and SASEGT. Trimming pared 3 bases from V and 4 bases from J, leaving 12 bases between. The CDR3 runs 14 residues. The CDR3 region has the DNA TGTGCCAGCAGTGATGTCTCAGGGTTCTATGGCTACACCTTC. Protein product: CASSDVSGFYGYTF.